One and the same sample provided the 7 T cell receptor beta chains below, sequenced in a study of T cells in women clearing cervical HPV infection. The method was immunoSEQ multiplex PCR; TCRdb's version includes in-frame clones alone and lacks a portion of them. The table counts roughly 21,000 clones; roughly 5.6% lies in the top ten. Sequencing input: blood buffy coat. The receptors come from a woman aged 18 to 75 with a cervical HPV16 infection that either progressed to CIN3+ or cleared (not recorded which).

About this clone itself: The sequenced fragment ends 3 residues before the CDR3 boundary, so the rest is inferred from the germline J gene. This chain uses TRBV5-1 with TRBJ2-3, with 9 bases aligning to TRBD1. Trimming cost V 4 bases and J 4 bases; bases outside gene matches: 7. The CDR3 is 15 residues long. Germline values: CDR1 SGHRS, CDR2 YFSETQ. The sequenced CDR3 bases are TGCGCCAGCAGCACCGGGACAGGGATGGCAGATACG. This translates into CASSTGTGMADT. The whole CDR3 sequence is CASSTGTGMADTQYF.

To note about this clone: With the read ending 3 residues before the CDR3 end, the germline J gene is used to fill in that end. The V call is TRBV5-6, the J call TRBJ2-1; 15 nucleotides match TRBD2. The J segment lost 7 bases and the V segment lost 7 bases, leaving 6 bases of the junction unmatched. This CDR3 has 15 amino acids. The V gene's germline CDR1 is SGHDT and CDR2 YYEEEE. The sequenced CDR3 bases are TGTGCCAGCGGCCCTGGGACTAGCGGGAGGAATGAG. This sequence encodes CASGPGTSGRNE. The CDR3 reads in full as CASGPGTSGRNEQFF. Combining the CDR3 with reference TRBV5-6 and TRBJ2-1 gives the whole variable domain DAGVTQSPTHLIKTRGQQVTLRCSPKSGHDTVSWYQQALGQGPQFIFQYYEEEERQRGNFPDRFSGHQFPNYSSELNVNALLLGDSALYLCASGPGTSGRNEQFFGPGTRLTVL.

As for this clone: The CDR3 is cut off 3 residues early in the read; its end comes from the germline J gene. V and J are TRBV7-8 and TRBJ2-5; 11 positions agree with TRBD1. CDR1 and CDR2 from the germline V gene are SGHVS and FQNEAQ. Germline trimming cut 6 bases from V and 4 bases from J; bases unmatched to any gene: 16. The CDR3 spans 18 residues. The CDR3 protein is CASRRAGTGGGILETQYF. The part of the CDR3 DNA that was read is TGTGCCAGCAGACGAGCGGGGACAGGGGGTGGGATTTTAGAGACC.

A note on this clone: Coverage ceases 3 residues before the CDR3 finishes, and the germline J gene fills in the end. The V gene is TRBV19, the J gene TRBJ2-1; 12 nucleotides agree with TRBD2. In germline, CDR1 is LNHDA, CDR2 SQIVND (reference sequence). J gave up 8 bases and V 1 base, and 6 bases lay outside the gene matches. CDR3 length: 16 residues. The CDR3 region is CASSIVLAGGRDEQFF. The CDR3 bases that were read are TGTGCCAGTAGTATAGTCCTAGCGGGAGGGAGGGATGAG.

Concerning this clone: The read finishes 3 residues shy of the CDR3 end, and the germline J gene is used to complete it. This rearrangement joins TRBV28 to TRBJ2-7; D might be TRBD2 (5 bases). V lost 6 bases and J lost 4, with 19 bases in between. Looked up from germline, CDR1 is MDHEN and CDR2 is SYDVKM. The CDR3 extends over 15 amino acids. CDR3: CASRPGSGILYEQYF. CDR3 DNA, as far as it was read: TGTGCCAGCAGACCGGGGAGTGGGATTTTGTACGAG.

Points on this clone: Coverage ceases 3 residues before the CDR3 finishes, and the germline J gene fills in the end. The chain combines TRBV2 with TRBJ2-7; 8 bases align to TRBD2. Losses at the gene ends were 8 bases for V and 0 bases for J; bases not matched to a gene: 9. The CDR3 contains 15 residues. The germline CDR1 and CDR2 sequences are SNHLY and FYNNEI. The sequenced CDR3 bases are TGTGCCAGCTCCGGGGGGGGGCGGGGCTCCTACGAG. It is translated as CASSGGGRGSYE. The CDR3 in its entirety is CASSGGGRGSYEQYF.

To note about this clone: The DNA ends 3 residues before the CDR3 does, and the rest of the CDR3 is filled in from the germline J gene. This chain uses TRBV5-1 with TRBJ2-7; D perhaps matches TRBD1 (6 bases). V dropped 1 base and J dropped 6 bases, with 17 bases sitting between them. The CDR3 has 15 amino acids. Germline V gene sequence: CDR1 SGHRS, CDR2 YFSETQ. The CDR3 bases that were read are TGCGCCAGCAGCTTGTTAACAAACAGGGTCAGCGAG. It encodes CASSLLTNRVSE. The full CDR3 protein is CASSLLTNRVSEQYF. The whole variable domain, remainder taken from reference TRBV5-1 and TRBJ2-7, is KAGVTQTPRYLIKTRGQQVTLSCSPISGHRSVSWYQQTPGQGLQFLFEYFSETQRNKGNFPGRFSGRQFSNSRSEMNVSTLELGDSALYLCASSLLTNRVSEQYFGPGTRLTVT.